This is a list of T cell receptor beta chains from one sample in a study of T cells expressing NK-cell markers. TCRdb reanalyzed the 5' RACE reads, giving one entry per CDR3 protein sequence and no DNA. The listing records about 260,000 distinct CDR3 sequences. Sequencing input: blood T cells: a sorted CD56 or NKG2C T cell subset, CD4+ or CD8+ T cells, or bulk PBMC T cells (not recorded which). The receptors originated from a man between 18 and 29 years old in good health. Each CDR3 is given with its conserved first and last residue.

V,J,CDR3
TRBV5-1,TRBJ2-5,CASSPWASTGIPETQYF
TRBV15,TRBJ1-1,CATSRVDGEAFF
TRBV19,TRBJ2-7,CASSKGQASPYEQYF
TRBV6-5,TRBJ2-7,CASSYPGQGSPYEQYF
TRBV29-1,TRBJ2-5,CSVWVQPNQETQYF
TRBV24-1,TRBJ2-2,CATMGVAGELFF
TRBV28,TRBJ2-1,CASSLSGLDNEQFF
TRBV20-1,TRBJ2-3,CSARLHTDTQYF
TRBV12-3/TRBV12-4,TRBJ2-2,CASSFHRGGELFF
TRBV11-2,TRBJ1-2,CASRHKGGYYGYTF
TRBV7-2,TRBJ2-1,CASSLDLAGEQFF
TRBV4-2,TRBJ2-2,CASSQERTSGSGELFF
TRBV14,TRBJ2-5,CASSPVLRETQYF
TRBV6-1,TRBJ2-1,CASSRPGSGYNEQFF
TRBV7-2,TRBJ2-1,CASSLEDSQTQFF
TRBV23-1,TRBJ2-3,CASNFREGTQYF
TRBV20-1,TRBJ1-2,CSARKTGASGYGYTF
TRBV18,TRBJ1-1,CASSPRDSLREDTEAFF
TRBV3-1,TRBJ2-2,CASSQQVAFTITNTGELFF
TRBV5-1,TRBJ2-3,CASSLAGFPDTQYF
TRBV12-3/TRBV12-4,TRBJ2-7,CASSRRGSSYEQYF
TRBV4-3,TRBJ1-2,CASSPGQERGYTF
TRBV7-2,TRBJ1-1,CASSWGRPPEAFF
TRBV7-7,TRBJ2-1,CASSEDRGNEQFF
TRBV29-1,TRBJ2-3,CSVGNRVSDTQYF
TRBV29-1,TRBJ2-1,CSVGGGLAVNEQFF
TRBV12-3/TRBV12-4,TRBJ2-5,CASSLNRGFGETQYF
TRBV10-3,TRBJ2-3,CAIRVVSNNGADTQYF
TRBV5-1,TRBJ2-1,CASSRTGVTYNEQFF
TRBV5-6,TRBJ2-1,CASSLGWEEQFF